The present T cell receptor (beta chain) was sequenced within a study of T cell repertoires in cytomegalovirus infection. About the study: Recently identified HLA-C-restricted CMV epitopes were used, and well-studied HLA-B-restricted CMV epitopes were used as well. Through public TCR beta signatures, both CMV infection and matching HLA type were indicated. The study's findings and limits: In two of eight donors, the top clonotype was HLA-C-restricted CMV-specific.

Germline V gives CDR1 SQVTM, CDR2 ANQGSEA. V lost 6 bases and J lost 6, with 9 bases in between. The CDR3 spans 11 residues. Points on this clonotype: Its antigen is not identified.

TCRdb recomputed calls from the reads with MiXCR, one row per CDR3 protein. The repertoire holds under 300,000 distinct CDR3 sequences, 20% to 25% seen once, with approximately 19% in the top ten. This specimen consisted of cultured PBMCs, obtained from culture after CMV antigen stimulation. The clonotype comes from a human donor in good health (CMV status not recorded). Some clones in this sample may be carry-over from other donors' samples. The V and J genes are TRBV29-1 and TRBJ2-1, with D possibly TRBD1 on 6 matching bases. The DNA of the CDR3 is TGCAGCGTCGGACAGTTCAATGAGCAGTTCTTC. It yields the protein CSVGQFNEQFF.